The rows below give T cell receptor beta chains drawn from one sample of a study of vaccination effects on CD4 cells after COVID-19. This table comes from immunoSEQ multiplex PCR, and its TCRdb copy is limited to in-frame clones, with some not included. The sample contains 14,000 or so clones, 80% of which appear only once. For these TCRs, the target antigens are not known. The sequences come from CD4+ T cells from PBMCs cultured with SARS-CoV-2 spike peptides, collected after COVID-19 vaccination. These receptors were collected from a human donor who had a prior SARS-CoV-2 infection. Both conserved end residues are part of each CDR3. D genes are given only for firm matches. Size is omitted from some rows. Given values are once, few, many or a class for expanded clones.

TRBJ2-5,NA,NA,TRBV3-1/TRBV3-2,TGTGCCAGCAGCCAAGGCCTACGGGAGACCCAGTACTTC,CASSQGLRETQYF
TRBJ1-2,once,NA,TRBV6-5,TGTGCCAGCAGCTTTGACAGAGAACGATATGGCTACACCTTC,CASSFDRERYGYTF
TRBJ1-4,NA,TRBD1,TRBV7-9,TGTGCCAGCAGCTCCACAGGGGATGAAAAACTGTTTTTT,CASSSTGDEKLFF
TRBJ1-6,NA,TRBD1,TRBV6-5,TGTGCCAGCAGCTCATCCGGGACAGGGAATTCACCCCTCCACTTT,CASSSSGTGNSPLHF
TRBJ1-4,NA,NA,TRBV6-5,TGTGCCAGCAGTCCCTTCCTAACTAATGAAAAACTGTTTTTT,CASSPFLTNEKLFF
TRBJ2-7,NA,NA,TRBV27,TGTGCCAGCAGTTTAGGTAGTCCGACCTACGAGCAGTACTTC,CASSLGSPTYEQYF
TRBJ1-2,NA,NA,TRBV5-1,TGCGCCAGCAGCCCCGATTGGGGAGTCGAAACTTATGGCTACACCTTC,CASSPDWGVETYGYTF
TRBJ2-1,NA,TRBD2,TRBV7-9,TGTGCCAGCAGCTTCTTAAGAGCGGGGCCCTACAATGAGCAGTTCTTC,CASSFLRAGPYNEQFF
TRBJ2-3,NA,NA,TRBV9,TGTGCCAGCAGCGTAGGAACTCTCAGACCGGGTACGCAGTATTTT,CASSVGTLRPGTQYF
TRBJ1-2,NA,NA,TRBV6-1,TGTGCCAGCAGTGACGGCTGGGGACCAAACTATGGCTACACCTTC,CASSDGWGPNYGYTF
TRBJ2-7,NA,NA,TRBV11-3,TGTGCCAGCAGCTTAGGCGTAGGTCGCAGAATATCCTACGAGCAGTACTTC,CASSLGVGRRISYEQYF
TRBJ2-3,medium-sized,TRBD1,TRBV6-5,TGTGCCAGCAGTTCCCTAGGACAGGTCACAGATACGCAGTATTTT,CASSSLGQVTDTQYF
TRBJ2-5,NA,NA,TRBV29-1,TGCAGCGCCTCATCGGGGGCCAGATTCACAGAGACCCAGTACTTC,CSASSGARFTETQYF
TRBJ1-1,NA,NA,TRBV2,TGTGCCAGTTCGGCCGTGGGGTTGACTGAAGCTTTCTTT,CASSAVGLTEAFF
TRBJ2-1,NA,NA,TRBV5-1,TGCGCCAGCAGCGAATACAGATACAATGAGCAGTTCTTC,CASSEYRYNEQFF
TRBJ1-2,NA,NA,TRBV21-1,TGTGCCAGCAGCGGGAGGGACAGGGTGGTAGATGGCTACACCTTC,CASSGRDRVVDGYTF
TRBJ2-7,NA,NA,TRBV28,TGTGCCAGCAGTACTGTTCGGGGTTACGAGCAGTACTTC,CASSTVRGYEQYF
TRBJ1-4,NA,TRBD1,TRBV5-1,TGCGCCAGCAGCTTTGGGACAGGGGCTTATACTAATGAAAAACTGTTTTTT,CASSFGTGAYTNEKLFF
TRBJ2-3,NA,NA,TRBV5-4,TGTGCCAGCAGCTTGGGCGGAGCCAGCACAGATACGCAGTATTTT,CASSLGGASTDTQYF
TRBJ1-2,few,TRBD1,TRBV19,TGTGCCAGTAACGACAGGGGAAACTATGGCTACACCTTC,CASNDRGNYGYTF
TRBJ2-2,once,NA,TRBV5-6,TGTGCCAGCAGCCCTGAAGTCACCGGGGAGCTGTTTTTT,CASSPEVTGELFF
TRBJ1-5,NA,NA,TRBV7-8,TGTGCCAGCAGCGAGAGCAGCCAGCCCCAGCATTTT,CASSESSQPQHF
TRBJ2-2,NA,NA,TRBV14,TGTGCCAGCAGCGAAGATCGGACCCGCAACACCGGGGAGCTGTTTTTT,CASSEDRTRNTGELFF
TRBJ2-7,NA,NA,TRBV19,TGTGCCAGTAGACGTCGGGGGAGTGGAAACGAGCAGTACTTC,CASRRRGSGNEQYF
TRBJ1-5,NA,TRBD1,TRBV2,TGTGCCAGCAGTGTGTCCCCCCTCCAGGGGGAGTGGAATCAGCCCCAGCATTTT,CASSVSPLQGEWNQPQHF
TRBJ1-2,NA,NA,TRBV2,TGTGCCAGCAAACGGCAGGGGCCTAACTATGGCTACACCTTC,CASKRQGPNYGYTF
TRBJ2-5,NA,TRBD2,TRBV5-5,TGTGCCAGCAGATTGCCCGAGCTAGCGGGGAAAGAGTACTTC,CASRLPELAGKEYF
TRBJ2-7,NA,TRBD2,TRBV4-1,TGCGCCAGCAGCCAAGGTCGGGGGGGGCGCTCCTACGAGCAGTACTTC,CASSQGRGGRSYEQYF
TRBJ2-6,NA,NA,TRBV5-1,TGCGCCAGCAGCTCGGCCCGGGCCCGTGACTTGGGGGCCAACGTCCTGACTTTC,CASSSARARDLGANVLTF
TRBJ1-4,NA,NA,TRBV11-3,TGTGCCAGCAGCCCCTCCCACAGGGTCTTTCATGAAAAACTGTTTTTT,CASSPSHRVFHEKLFF
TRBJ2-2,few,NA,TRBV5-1,TGCGCCAGCAGCCCGTTAGACCGCGCCGGGGAGCTGTTTTTT,CASSPLDRAGELFF
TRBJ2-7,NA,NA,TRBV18,TGTGCCAGCTCACCGGTTATCTTGGCCGTCGAACGGGGCGAGCAGTACTTC,CASSPVILAVERGEQYF
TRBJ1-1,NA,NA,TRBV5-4,TGTGCCAGCAGCTTTAAAGATAACACTGAAGCTTTCTTT,CASSFKDNTEAFF
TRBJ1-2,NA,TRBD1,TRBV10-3,TGTGCCATCAGTGAGTCCTGGGGACAGGAGTATGGCTACACCTTC,CAISESWGQEYGYTF
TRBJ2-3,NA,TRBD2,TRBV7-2,TGTGCCAAGCAGCGGGGGCCCGCAGATACGCAGTATTTT,CAKQRGPADTQYF
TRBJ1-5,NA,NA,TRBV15,TGTGCCACCAGCAGAGACCCGCTTAGTCAGCCCCAGCATTTT,CATSRDPLSQPQHF
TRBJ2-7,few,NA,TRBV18,TGTGCCAGCTCACCATCTCCGAGGGGGGCCTACGAGCAGTACTTC,CASSPSPRGAYEQYF
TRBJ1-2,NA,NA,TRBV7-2,TGTGCCAGCAGCTTAGGGGGCTTCTTACGGTATGGCTACACCTTC,CASSLGGFLRYGYTF
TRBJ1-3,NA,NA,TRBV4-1,TGCGCCAGCAGCCAAGATCACGCCCTCTCTGGAAACACCATATATTTT,CASSQDHALSGNTIYF
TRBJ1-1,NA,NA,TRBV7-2,TGTGCCAGCAGCTTAGGGGGGGGGATGAACACTGAAGCTTTCTTT,CASSLGGGMNTEAFF
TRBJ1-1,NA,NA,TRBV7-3,TGTGCCAGCAGCTCCAGGGAATACACTGAAGCTTTCTTT,CASSSREYTEAFF
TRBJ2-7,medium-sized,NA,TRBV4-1,TGCGCCAGCAGCCAAGTCGATATCCTTACTTATCACGAGCAGTACTTC,CASSQVDILTYHEQYF
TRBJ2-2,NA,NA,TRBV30,TGTGCCTGGAGTGTACGGGTCGGGCAGATGAACACCGGGGAGCTGTTTTTT,CAWSVRVGQMNTGELFF
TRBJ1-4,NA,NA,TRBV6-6,TGTGCCAGCAGTTACGGTCGGACAGCAACTAATGAAAAACTGTTTTTT,CASSYGRTATNEKLFF
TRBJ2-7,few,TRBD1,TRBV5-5,TGTGCCAGCAGCTATAGGACAGGGGACAGGGAGGAGTACTTC,CASSYRTGDREEYF